A selection of T cell receptor beta chains follows, all from one sample in a study of blood T cells in healthy people across ages. TCRdb passed the 5' RACE reads through MiXCR, listing each CDR3 protein once. The table includes around 670,000 distinct CDR3 sequences, roughly 30% detected once. Sequenced input: blood. These receptors all stem from a woman of 80 years or more in good health. Both conserved end residues are part of each CDR3. D genes are given only for firm matches. The size field is filled for only some rows; it gives once, few, many or a size class.

CDR3aa	CDR3nt	j_gene	abundance	d_gene	v_gene
CASSLALGGAVNYGYTF	TGTGCCAGCAGCTTAGCGCTGGGGGGGGCGGTCAACTATGGCTACACCTTC	TRBJ1-2	many	.	TRBV7-2
CAWSYRDSPLHF	TGTGCCTGGAGTTACAGGGATTCACCCCTCCACTTT	TRBJ1-6	.	.	TRBV30
CAWEPGGANNQPQHF	TGTGCCTGGGAGCCCGGCGGGGCTAACAATCAGCCCCAGCATTTT	TRBJ1-5	many	.	TRBV30
CASSRGTTNTGELFF	TGTGCCAGCAGTCGGGGCACTACGAACACCGGGGAGCTGTTTTTT	TRBJ2-2	.	.	TRBV6-1
CASSWLGGSEADIQYF	TGTGCCAGCAGCTGGTTGGGGGGGAGCGAGGCGGACATTCAGTACTTC	TRBJ2-4	many	TRBD2	TRBV11-2
CASSPQRGVRGQGNEQFF	TGTGCCAGCAGTCCTCAACGGGGGGTGCGGGGGCAAGGGAATGAGCAGTTCTTC	TRBJ2-1	many	.	TRBV27
CASSLRGRDNEKLFF	TGTGCCAGCAGTTTGAGGGGGCGTGATAATGAAAAACTGTTTTTT	TRBJ1-4	.	TRBD1	TRBV28
CASSLALPGNEQYF	TGCGCCAGCAGCTTGGCCCTCCCGGGCAATGAGCAGTACTTC	TRBJ2-5	few	.	TRBV5-1
CASDSGQSSYNEQFF	TGTGCCAGTGATAGCGGCCAGAGCTCCTACAATGAGCAGTTCTTC	TRBJ2-1	.	.	TRBV12-3/TRBV12-4
CATSGWTGADTQYF	TGTGCCACCAGCGGATGGACAGGGGCTGATACGCAGTATTTT	TRBJ2-3	.	TRBD1	TRBV15
CASSLYRGNTGELFF	TGTGCCAGCAGCTTATACAGGGGGAACACCGGGGAGCTGTTTTTT	TRBJ2-2	.	TRBD1	TRBV7-2
CASSLGTGKLSYNEQYF	TGCGCCAGCAGCTTGGGGACAGGGAAACTTTCCTACAATGAGCAGTACTTC	TRBJ2-7	.	TRBD1	TRBV5-1
CASSATETNTEAFF	TGTGCCAGCAGTGCAACAGAGACGAACACTGAAGCTTTCTTT	TRBJ1-1	few	.	TRBV6-1
CATSKIGDNEQYF	TGTGCCACCAGTAAGATCGGGGACAATGAGCAGTACTTC	TRBJ2-5	few	.	TRBV24-1
CASSLSRQGRMYGYTF	TGTGCCAGCAGTTTATCCCGACAGGGAAGAATGTATGGCTACACCTTC	TRBJ1-2	many	TRBD1	TRBV27
CASSSRTGGFYNEQFF	TGTGCCAGCAGCTCTCGGACAGGGGGCTTTTACAATGAGCAGTTCTTC	TRBJ2-1	.	TRBD1	TRBV11-2